The entry below gives a single T cell receptor beta chain sequence along with its context. These data originate in a study of radiotherapy plus CTLA-4 blockade in lung cancer. TCRdb keeps only in-frame clones here, not all; method: immunoSEQ multiplex PCR. The profile shows 23,000 or so clones, around 70% of them singletons. Focal radiation and CTLA-4 blockade (ipilimumab) were tested in chemo-refractory metastatic non-small-cell lung cancer patients. With 0 bases removed from V and 2 bases from J, the gap between germline ends came to 8 bases. This CDR3 contains 14 residues. Germline lookup yields CDR1 ENHRY and CDR2 SYGVKD.

The chain is built from TRBV10-3 and TRBJ2-7; a weak D match, TRBD2 (5 bases). The sequenced sample was peripheral blood, obtained from a patient treated with radiotherapy plus ipilimumab. This receptor was taken from a human donor with non-small cell lung cancer whose response to radiotherapy plus ipilimumab could not be evaluated. The CDR3 DNA is TGTGCCATCAGTGAGTCGACCGGGGCCTACGAGCAGTACTTC. This codes for CAISESTGAYEQYF.